This T cell receptor (beta chain) was recovered during a study of regulatory T cells in long-lasting Graves disease. Both iRepertoire HTBI primers and Arm-PCR of CDR3 regions were used to build the TCR beta libraries. TCRdb recomputed calls from the multiplex PCR reads with MiXCR, one row per CDR3 protein. The table records roughly 450,000 distinct CDR3 sequences, about a quarter of them present only once. The time point denotes: persistent/refractory GD, antithyroid drugs over 5 years with positive TRAb. Following extraction of RNA from PBMCs, that RNA was used to make the TCR library. The V gene's germline CDR1 is SGHKS and CDR2 YYEKEE (reference sequence). V lost 3 bases and J lost 2; bases outside the gene matches: 10. CDR3 length: 16 residues.

The origin of this receptor is a female donor with Graves disease. The specimen comprised peripheral blood mononuclear cells (PBMCs), sampled when the disease was refractory, from a patient treated with antithyroid drugs. The genes are TRBV5-5 and TRBJ1-1; TRBD1 matches 7 bases. Here the CDR3 DNA reads TGTGCCAGCAGCTCCGATACCAACAGGGGAAACACTGAAGCTTTCTTT. It translates to CASSSDTNRGNTEAFF.